This is a list of T cell receptor beta chains from one sample in a study of CD8 T cells in ankylosing spondylitis. TCRdb reprocessed the 5' RACE reads with MiXCR, giving one entry per CDR3 protein. The sample yields 130,000 or so distinct CDR3 sequences, roughly 11% seen once. Material: blood, either unsorted or a sorted T cell fraction (not recorded which). The receptors originated from a female donor with ankylosing spondylitis or in good health (not recorded which). CDR3s include the opening cysteine and the closing phenylalanine or tryptophan. Fields, in order: D gene, J gene, V gene, clone size, CDR3 protein, CDR3 DNA. The D gene is left open where the match is weak. Clone size, where shown, is once, few, many, or a class for clones that have expanded.

d_call: .; j_call: TRBJ1-3; v_call: TRBV12-3/TRBV12-4; clone_size: .; cdr3_aa: CASSSTVGASAGNTIYF; cdr3_nt: TGTGCCAGCAGTTCGACAGTCGGGGCGAGTGCGGGAAACACCATATATTTT
d_call: .; j_call: TRBJ1-1; v_call: TRBV5-1; clone_size: many; cdr3_aa: CASSLRTVNTEAFF; cdr3_nt: TGCGCCAGCAGCTTAAGGACAGTCAACACTGAAGCTTTCTTT
d_call: .; j_call: TRBJ1-2; v_call: TRBV20-1; clone_size: many; cdr3_aa: CSARDRQSYTF; cdr3_nt: TGCAGTGCTAGAGATCGCCAGAGCTACACCTTC
d_call: .; j_call: TRBJ2-1; v_call: TRBV5-4; clone_size: few; cdr3_aa: CASSLLKGSNEQFF; cdr3_nt: TGTGCCAGCAGCTTGTTGAAGGGGAGCAATGAGCAGTTCTTC
d_call: TRBD2; j_call: TRBJ2-1; v_call: TRBV12-3/TRBV12-4; clone_size: few; cdr3_aa: CASSPRLAGALNEQFF; cdr3_nt: TGTGCCAGCAGTCCCAGACTAGCGGGGGCCCTCAATGAGCAGTTCTTC
d_call: .; j_call: TRBJ1-6; v_call: TRBV4-1; clone_size: many; cdr3_aa: CASSQAGFGSPLHF; cdr3_nt: TGCGCCAGCAGCCAAGCGGGGTTTGGTTCACCCCTCCACTTT
d_call: .; j_call: TRBJ2-3; v_call: TRBV18; clone_size: many; cdr3_aa: CASSPDYLSTDTQYF; cdr3_nt: TGTGCCAGCTCACCTGACTACCTCAGCACAGATACGCAGTATTTT
d_call: .; j_call: TRBJ2-3; v_call: TRBV3-2; clone_size: medium-sized; cdr3_aa: CASSPLIAAADTQYF; cdr3_nt: TGTGCCAGCAGCCCCTTAATAGCAGCCGCAGATACGCAGTATTTT
d_call: .; j_call: TRBJ2-7; v_call: TRBV20-1; clone_size: .; cdr3_aa: CSAKRSGPYEQYF; cdr3_nt: TGCAGTGCCAAGCGGAGTGGACCGTACGAGCAGTACTTC
d_call: .; j_call: TRBJ1-1; v_call: TRBV18; clone_size: .; cdr3_aa: CASSPRTDTEAFF; cdr3_nt: TGTGCCAGCTCACCACGGACAGACACTGAAGCTTTCTTT
d_call: TRBD2; j_call: TRBJ2-2; v_call: TRBV5-1; clone_size: many; cdr3_aa: CASNPLLSGANTGELFF; cdr3_nt: TGCGCCAGCAACCCCCTATTGAGCGGGGCGAACACCGGGGAGCTGTTTTTT
d_call: .; j_call: TRBJ2-5; v_call: TRBV5-5; clone_size: .; cdr3_aa: CASSFYYQETQYF; cdr3_nt: TGTGCCAGCAGCTTTTATTACCAAGAGACCCAGTACTTC
d_call: .; j_call: TRBJ2-2; v_call: TRBV5-1; clone_size: many; cdr3_aa: CASSLDPRGTGELFF; cdr3_nt: TGCGCCAGCAGCTTGGACCCAAGAGGCACCGGGGAGCTGTTTTTT
d_call: TRBD2; j_call: TRBJ2-3; v_call: TRBV29-1; clone_size: few; cdr3_aa: CSVEYLAGGSADTQYF; cdr3_nt: TGCAGCGTTGAATATCTAGCGGGAGGGAGCGCAGATACGCAGTATTTT
d_call: .; j_call: TRBJ2-2; v_call: TRBV9; clone_size: .; cdr3_aa: CASSVVQGGELFF; cdr3_nt: TGTGCCAGCAGCGTAGTACAGGGCGGGGAGCTGTTTTTT
d_call: .; j_call: TRBJ1-4; v_call: TRBV5-1; clone_size: many; cdr3_aa: CASSLEGGATNEKLFF; cdr3_nt: TGCGCCAGCAGCTTGGAAGGGGGTGCAACTAATGAAAAACTGTTTTTT
d_call: TRBD2; j_call: TRBJ2-1; v_call: TRBV20-1; clone_size: .; cdr3_aa: CSARESSGYNEQFF; cdr3_nt: TGCAGTGCTAGAGAGTCTAGCGGTTACAATGAGCAGTTCTTC
d_call: TRBD1; j_call: TRBJ1-5; v_call: TRBV10-3; clone_size: many; cdr3_aa: CAISSSNTGVSNQPQHF; cdr3_nt: TGTGCCATCAGTTCCTCTAATACAGGGGTTAGCAATCAGCCCCAGCATTTT
d_call: .; j_call: TRBJ2-1; v_call: TRBV20-1; clone_size: many; cdr3_aa: CSARAMLGQSSYNEQFF; cdr3_nt: TGCAGTGCTAGGGCAATGCTCGGCCAGAGCTCCTACAATGAGCAGTTCTTC
d_call: .; j_call: TRBJ2-2; v_call: TRBV7-8; clone_size: many; cdr3_aa: CASSAVRTPNTGELFF; cdr3_nt: TGTGCCAGCAGCGCCGTTAGGACACCAAACACCGGGGAGCTGTTTTTT
d_call: TRBD1; j_call: TRBJ2-1; v_call: TRBV12-3/TRBV12-4; clone_size: .; cdr3_aa: CASSLTGRLGNEQFF; cdr3_nt: TGTGCCAGCAGTCTGACAGGGCGGCTGGGCAATGAGCAGTTCTTC
d_call: .; j_call: TRBJ1-1; v_call: TRBV6-5; clone_size: many; cdr3_aa: CASSSTQVGGGRYTEAFF; cdr3_nt: TGTGCCAGCAGTTCCACGCAGGTGGGAGGGGGGCGATACACTGAAGCTTTCTTT
d_call: .; j_call: TRBJ2-1; v_call: TRBV11-2; clone_size: many; cdr3_aa: CASSSDYYNEQFF; cdr3_nt: TGTGCCAGCAGTTCGGACTACTACAATGAGCAGTTCTTC
d_call: .; j_call: TRBJ2-7; v_call: TRBV10-3; clone_size: .; cdr3_aa: CAISESNGANYEQYF; cdr3_nt: TGTGCCATCAGTGAGTCCAACGGGGCCAACTACGAGCAGTACTTC
d_call: TRBD2; j_call: TRBJ2-7; v_call: TRBV5-5; clone_size: many; cdr3_aa: CASSSGLAESLYEQYF; cdr3_nt: TGTGCCAGCAGCTCCGGACTAGCGGAGTCCCTATACGAGCAGTACTTC
d_call: .; j_call: TRBJ2-3; v_call: TRBV20-1; clone_size: many; cdr3_aa: CSARGIAGAADTQYF; cdr3_nt: TGCAGTGCTAGGGGGATTGCCGGGGCGGCAGATACGCAGTATTTT
d_call: .; j_call: TRBJ2-1; v_call: TRBV2; clone_size: .; cdr3_aa: CASSETREQFF; cdr3_nt: TGTGCCAGCAGTGAGACCCGTGAGCAGTTCTTC
d_call: .; j_call: TRBJ1-1; v_call: TRBV7-9; clone_size: many; cdr3_aa: CASSPVRGMNTEAFF; cdr3_nt: TGTGCCAGCTCCCCAGTGCGGGGAATGAACACTGAAGCTTTCTTT
d_call: TRBD1; j_call: TRBJ1-5; v_call: TRBV28; clone_size: many; cdr3_aa: CASRLTGENQPQHF; cdr3_nt: TGTGCCAGCAGACTGACAGGGGAAAATCAGCCCCAGCATTTT
d_call: .; j_call: TRBJ2-2; v_call: TRBV19; clone_size: many; cdr3_aa: CASSKGTGELFF; cdr3_nt: TGTGCCAGTAGTAAAGGGACCGGGGAGCTGTTTTTT
d_call: TRBD1; j_call: TRBJ1-1; v_call: TRBV5-1; clone_size: many; cdr3_aa: CASSLLPVYRGAGNTEAFF; cdr3_nt: TGCGCCAGCAGCTTGCTTCCTGTCTACAGGGGGGCAGGGAACACTGAAGCTTTCTTT
d_call: .; j_call: TRBJ2-5; v_call: TRBV5-1; clone_size: few; cdr3_aa: CASSLTGTRQETQYF; cdr3_nt: TGCGCCAGCAGCTTAACCGGGACAAGGCAAGAGACCCAGTACTTC
d_call: .; j_call: TRBJ2-6; v_call: TRBV12-3/TRBV12-4; clone_size: many; cdr3_aa: CASESSGANVLTF; cdr3_nt: TGTGCCAGCGAAAGCTCTGGGGCCAACGTCCTGACTTTC
d_call: TRBD1; j_call: TRBJ2-7; v_call: TRBV29-1; clone_size: .; cdr3_aa: CSYSRGQTYEQYF; cdr3_nt: TGCAGCTACTCGAGGGGGCAAACCTACGAGCAGTACTTC
d_call: .; j_call: TRBJ2-7; v_call: TRBV5-5; clone_size: .; cdr3_aa: CASSGTAFTYEQYF; cdr3_nt: TGTGCCAGCAGCGGTACAGCCTTCACCTACGAGCAGTACTTC
d_call: .; j_call: TRBJ2-5; v_call: TRBV30; clone_size: many; cdr3_aa: CAWSPGANQETQYF; cdr3_nt: TGTGCCTGGTCCCCGGGGGCAAACCAGGAGACCCAGTACTTC
d_call: TRBD2; j_call: TRBJ2-1; v_call: TRBV20-1; clone_size: .; cdr3_aa: CSAMGLNNEQFF; cdr3_nt: TGCAGTGCTATGGGACTAAACAATGAGCAGTTCTTC
d_call: .; j_call: TRBJ2-1; v_call: TRBV19; clone_size: many; cdr3_aa: CASSTPLGDTYNEQFF; cdr3_nt: TGTGCCAGTAGTACCCCTCTAGGGGATACCTACAATGAGCAGTTCTTC
d_call: TRBD2; j_call: TRBJ2-1; v_call: TRBV5-1; clone_size: few; cdr3_aa: CASSSEGLAGGREQFF; cdr3_nt: TGCGCCAGCAGCTCGGAGGGACTAGCGGGAGGAAGGGAGCAGTTCTTC
d_call: TRBD1; j_call: TRBJ2-5; v_call: TRBV20-1; clone_size: many; cdr3_aa: CSARRTGVETQYF; cdr3_nt: TGCAGTGCTAGGCGGACAGGGGTTGAGACCCAGTACTTC
d_call: .; j_call: TRBJ1-2; v_call: TRBV3-1; clone_size: .; cdr3_aa: CASSDLKGYTF; cdr3_nt: TGTGCCAGCAGCGACCTGAAGGGCTACACCTTC
d_call: .; j_call: TRBJ2-1; v_call: TRBV6-5; clone_size: many; cdr3_aa: CASSRRVGEQFF; cdr3_nt: TGTGCCAGCAGTCGTCGGGTCGGCGAGCAGTTCTTC
d_call: .; j_call: TRBJ2-1; v_call: TRBV10-3; clone_size: many; cdr3_aa: CAISGARGAIYNEQFF; cdr3_nt: TGTGCCATCAGTGGGGCGAGGGGGGCGATCTACAATGAGCAGTTCTTC
d_call: TRBD1; j_call: TRBJ2-1; v_call: TRBV7-8; clone_size: .; cdr3_aa: CASSTLGTALYNEQFF; cdr3_nt: TGTGCCAGCAGCACCCTCGGGACAGCACTCTACAATGAGCAGTTCTTC
d_call: .; j_call: TRBJ1-6; v_call: TRBV12-3/TRBV12-4; clone_size: many; cdr3_aa: CASSLRQGNSPLHF; cdr3_nt: TGTGCCAGCAGTTTAAGGCAGGGGAATTCACCCCTCCACTTT
d_call: .; j_call: TRBJ2-1; v_call: TRBV12-3/TRBV12-4; clone_size: many; cdr3_aa: CASSLSDRRYNEQFF; cdr3_nt: TGTGCCAGCAGTTTATCTGACAGAAGATACAATGAGCAGTTCTTC
d_call: .; j_call: TRBJ1-6; v_call: TRBV11-3; clone_size: few; cdr3_aa: CASSYSQAPLHF; cdr3_nt: TGTGCCAGCAGCTACTCGCAGGCACCCCTCCACTTT
d_call: .; j_call: TRBJ1-4; v_call: TRBV5-6; clone_size: .; cdr3_aa: CASSFGTDPYNEKLFF; cdr3_nt: TGTGCCAGCAGCTTCGGGACGGACCCTTATAATGAAAAACTGTTTTTT
d_call: .; j_call: TRBJ2-1; v_call: TRBV14; clone_size: many; cdr3_aa: CASSQDFPRWYNEQFF; cdr3_nt: TGTGCCAGCAGCCAAGATTTCCCGCGGTGGTACAATGAGCAGTTCTTC
d_call: .; j_call: TRBJ1-4; v_call: TRBV18; clone_size: many; cdr3_aa: CASSPDSWYEKLFF; cdr3_nt: TGTGCCAGCTCACCTGACAGTTGGTATGAAAAACTGTTTTTT
d_call: TRBD1; j_call: TRBJ1-2; v_call: TRBV6-1; clone_size: many; cdr3_aa: CASMGQGSYGYTF; cdr3_nt: TGTGCCAGCATGGGACAGGGATCATATGGCTACACCTTC
d_call: .; j_call: TRBJ2-1; v_call: TRBV11-2; clone_size: .; cdr3_aa: CASRPGPNEQFF; cdr3_nt: TGTGCCAGCCGCCCAGGTCCCAATGAGCAGTTCTTC
d_call: TRBD2; j_call: TRBJ2-4; v_call: TRBV2; clone_size: few; cdr3_aa: CASKVGGGAKNIQYF; cdr3_nt: TGTGCCAGCAAAGTCGGGGGAGGGGCCAAAAACATTCAGTACTTC
d_call: TRBD2; j_call: TRBJ2-1; v_call: TRBV19; clone_size: many; cdr3_aa: CASSMRSGGQFF; cdr3_nt: TGTGCCAGTAGTATGAGAAGCGGGGGCCAGTTCTTC
d_call: .; j_call: TRBJ1-6; v_call: TRBV29-1; clone_size: many; cdr3_aa: CSVSSEVGSPLHF; cdr3_nt: TGCAGCGTTTCCAGTGAGGTGGGTTCACCCCTCCACTTT
d_call: TRBD1; j_call: TRBJ2-2; v_call: TRBV2; clone_size: .; cdr3_aa: CASMEQGVYTGELFF; cdr3_nt: TGTGCCAGCATGGAACAGGGGGTGTACACCGGGGAGCTGTTTTTT
d_call: .; j_call: TRBJ1-1; v_call: TRBV5-5; clone_size: many; cdr3_aa: CASSLAKSNTEAFF; cdr3_nt: TGTGCCAGCAGCTTGGCCAAGTCGAACACTGAAGCTTTCTTT
d_call: TRBD1; j_call: TRBJ1-5; v_call: TRBV10-2; clone_size: many; cdr3_aa: CASSSDRAHNQPQHF; cdr3_nt: TGCGCCAGCAGCTCTGACAGGGCGCACAATCAGCCCCAGCATTTT
d_call: TRBD2; j_call: TRBJ2-3; v_call: TRBV7-9; clone_size: .; cdr3_aa: CASSSRLAGEADTQYF; cdr3_nt: TGTGCCAGCAGCTCCCGACTAGCGGGAGAGGCAGATACGCAGTATTTT
d_call: TRBD1; j_call: TRBJ2-6; v_call: TRBV2; clone_size: once; cdr3_aa: CASRQGYGANVLTF; cdr3_nt: TGTGCCAGCAGACAGGGGTATGGGGCCAACGTCCTGACTTTC